These T cell receptor beta chains were read from a single sample in a study of shared clonotypes between healthy human individuals. Repertoires were generated with immunoSEQ multiplex PCR, while TCRdb's copy carries only in-frame clones and drops some. In the table there are 1,400,000 or so clones, approximately 98.5% of which are singletons. Sequencing used naive CD4+ T cells sorted from blood. The receptor set was obtained from a man in his thirties or forties in good health. Both conserved end residues are part of each CDR3. Fields, in order: V gene, J gene, clone size, D gene, CDR3 DNA, CDR3 protein. The D gene is left open where the match is weak. The size entry is marked missing in some rows and otherwise reads once, few, many or a size class.

V gene: TRBV5-6
J gene: TRBJ2-1
clone size: -
D gene: TRBD1
CDR3 DNA: TGTGCCAGCAGCTGGGGACAGTTGGGGCACAATGAGCAGTTCTTC
CDR3 protein: CASSWGQLGHNEQFF

V gene: TRBV5-1
J gene: TRBJ1-1
clone size: once
D gene: -
CDR3 DNA: TGCGCCAGCAGCCCCAATGTCGGGGGGAACACTGAAGCTTTCTTT
CDR3 protein: CASSPNVGGNTEAFF

V gene: TRBV4-3
J gene: TRBJ2-7
clone size: once
D gene: TRBD2
CDR3 DNA: TGCGCCAGCAGCCACGCCCCTAGCGGAGGTTACGAGCAGTACTTC
CDR3 protein: CASSHAPSGGYEQYF

V gene: TRBV15
J gene: TRBJ1-5
clone size: -
D gene: -
CDR3 DNA: TGTGCCACTTCGGGCCCCTCGAGAGGTCAGCCCCAGCATTTT
CDR3 protein: CATSGPSRGQPQHF

V gene: TRBV5-4
J gene: TRBJ2-3
clone size: -
D gene: -
CDR3 DNA: TGTGCCAGCATGGATAAGTTGACAGATACGCAGTATTTT
CDR3 protein: CASMDKLTDTQYF

V gene: TRBV7-3
J gene: TRBJ2-1
clone size: -
D gene: -
CDR3 DNA: TGTGCCAGCAGCTACGAAGGCCGGGCGCAGTTCTTC
CDR3 protein: CASSYEGRAQFF

V gene: TRBV9
J gene: TRBJ2-3
clone size: -
D gene: -
CDR3 DNA: TGTGCCAGCAGCACCCGCCCTCAGGTATCAGATACGCAGTATTTT
CDR3 protein: CASSTRPQVSDTQYF

V gene: TRBV7-2
J gene: TRBJ2-5
clone size: -
D gene: -
CDR3 DNA: TGTGCCAGCAGCCCTCTAATAGAGACCCAGTACTTC
CDR3 protein: CASSPLIETQYF

V gene: TRBV28
J gene: TRBJ2-1
clone size: -
D gene: TRBD1
CDR3 DNA: TGTGCCAGCATCAAGGACAGGGACAATGAGCAGTTCTTC
CDR3 protein: CASIKDRDNEQFF

V gene: TRBV5-8
J gene: TRBJ2-1
clone size: -
D gene: -
CDR3 DNA: TGTGCCAGCAGCTTGGTAACGGTTAATGAGCAGTTCTTC
CDR3 protein: CASSLVTVNEQFF

V gene: TRBV7-2
J gene: TRBJ1-5
clone size: -
D gene: TRBD1
CDR3 DNA: TGTGCCAGCAGCTTGGGACAGGGTACTAGCAATCAGCCCCAGCATTTT
CDR3 protein: CASSLGQGTSNQPQHF

V gene: TRBV29-1
J gene: TRBJ2-5
clone size: -
D gene: TRBD2
CDR3 DNA: TGCAGCGTTGCCGGACTAGCGGGAGCGGGAGAGACCCAGTACTTC
CDR3 protein: CSVAGLAGAGETQYF

V gene: TRBV28
J gene: TRBJ2-7
clone size: -
D gene: -
CDR3 DNA: TGTGCCAGCAGTTTAGGGACCTACGAGCAGTACTTC
CDR3 protein: CASSLGTYEQYF

V gene: TRBV11-2
J gene: TRBJ2-2
clone size: -
D gene: TRBD1
CDR3 DNA: TGTGCCAGCAGCAGCCTAGGGGGCCACACCGGGGAGCTGTTTTTT
CDR3 protein: CASSSLGGHTGELFF

V gene: TRBV15
J gene: TRBJ2-7
clone size: -
D gene: TRBD2
CDR3 DNA: TGTGCCACCAGCAGAGATATTAGCGGGGGACTCTACGAGCAGTACTTC
CDR3 protein: CATSRDISGGLYEQYF

V gene: TRBV9
J gene: TRBJ2-4
clone size: -
D gene: TRBD1
CDR3 DNA: TGTGCCAGCAGCGTAGAGGGACAGGGCAGTAGCATTCAGTACTTC
CDR3 protein: CASSVEGQGSSIQYF

V gene: TRBV25-1
J gene: TRBJ1-2
clone size: -
D gene: -
CDR3 DNA: TGTGCCAGCAATCCAGCCTATGGCTACACCTTC
CDR3 protein: CASNPAYGYTF

V gene: TRBV7-9
J gene: TRBJ1-5
clone size: once
D gene: -
CDR3 DNA: TGTGCCAGCAGCTTCTCTAGTAGCAATCAGCCCCAGCATTTT
CDR3 protein: CASSFSSSNQPQHF

V gene: TRBV7-3
J gene: TRBJ2-2
clone size: -
D gene: TRBD2
CDR3 DNA: TGTGCCAGCAGCCCCAGCGGGAGTTTGGTCGGGGAGCTGTTTTTT
CDR3 protein: CASSPSGSLVGELFF

V gene: TRBV6-5
J gene: TRBJ1-4
clone size: -
D gene: -
CDR3 DNA: TGTGCCAGCAGAAAGAGGGGAGGGGATGAAAAACTGTTTTTT
CDR3 protein: CASRKRGGDEKLFF

V gene: TRBV5-1
J gene: TRBJ2-1
clone size: -
D gene: -
CDR3 DNA: TGCGCCAGCAGCTTGTCGGGGTCCGAGTATGAGCAGTTCTTC
CDR3 protein: CASSLSGSEYEQFF

V gene: TRBV4-2
J gene: TRBJ2-2
clone size: -
D gene: -
CDR3 DNA: TGTGCCAGCAGCGAACGGGGCGCCACCGGGGAGCTGTTTTTT
CDR3 protein: CASSERGATGELFF